The 27 T cell receptor beta chains below all came from one sample that was sequenced in a study of blood T cell repertoires in COVID-19. The table came from immunoSEQ multiplex PCR; TCRdb's copy has only in-frame clones and leaves some out. The data contain about 48,000 clones, 86% of them singletons. The source material was peripheral blood. These receptors all stem from an elderly woman with COVID-19, enrolled during active disease.

The chain joins TRBV10-2 to TRBJ2-7, with unresolved D. The CDR3 spans 12 residues. Germline V CDR1 and CDR2: WSHSY, SAAADI. The V gene lost 6 bases and the J gene lost 2 bases, with 8 bases spanning the gap. CDR3: CASSPQAYEQYF. The CDR3 region has the DNA TGCGCCAGCAGCCCACAAGCCTACGAGCAGTACTTC.

The chain joins TRBV7-9 to TRBJ1-1, with a tentative D call TRBD1 (5 bases). Germline-derived CDR1 and CDR2 are SEHNR and FQNEAQ (reference sequence). The CDR3 sequence is 12 residues long. V dropped 5 bases and J dropped 10 bases, with 14 bases sitting between them. CDR3 amino acids: CASSVPGVGAFF. The CDR3 DNA sequence: TGTGCCAGCAGCGTTCCGGGGGTTGGAGCTTTCTTT.

The chain employs TRBV7-9 and TRBJ1-3; D might be TRBD1 (5 bases). The CDR3 loop spans 15 amino acids. CDR1 and CDR2 (germline): SEHNR, FQNEAQ (reference sequence). V was shortened by 2 bases and J by 0 bases, with 8 bases between the two germline ends. In nucleotides, the CDR3 is TGTGCCAGCAGCTTACGACAGAGCTCTGGAAACACCATATATTTT. It yields the protein CASSLRQSSGNTIYF.

The genes are TRBV12-3 or TRBV12-4 and TRBJ1-1; D is unclear. This CDR3 region has 13 residues. The V and J ends lost 5 bases and 1 base respectively, with 8 bases between them. The CDR3 bases are TGTGCCAGCAGTACGCAAGCGAACACTGAAGCTTTCTTT. Its translation: CASSTQANTEAFF.

The chain combines TRBV18 with TRBJ1-6; TRBD1 might be the D (5 bases). Germline values: CDR1 KGHSH, CDR2 LQKENI. The V and J ends lost 3 bases and 10 bases respectively, with 13 bases between them. The CDR3 spans 14 residues. As DNA, the CDR3 is TGTGCCAGCTCACCGACAACGGGGGAATCACCCCTCCACTTT. It yields the protein CASSPTTGESPLHF. Variable domain in full (rest from reference TRBV18 and TRBJ1-6): NAGVMQNPRHLVRRRGQEARLRCSPMKGHSHVYWYRQLPEEGLKFMVYLQKENIIDESGMPKERFSAEFPKEGPSILRIQQVVRGDSAAYFCASSPTTGESPLHFGNGTRLTVT.

The count of this clone is one. The rearrangement links TRBV9 to TRBJ2-7; D is perhaps TRBD2 (6 bases). The CDR3 length is 14 residues. Germline CDR1 and CDR2: SGDLS and YYNGEE. Trimming cost V 3 bases and J 7 bases, with 17 bases left between them. CDR3 DNA: TGTGCCAGCAGCGATGGCCGGAGGGGAGCAGAGCAGTACTTC. This codes for CASSDGRRGAEQYF.

The chain has TRBV18 and TRBJ1-2; 8 nucleotides match TRBD1. The CDR3 has 15 residues. V lost 4 bases, J lost 3 bases, and 7 bases stayed unmatched. Germline lookup yields CDR1 KGHSH and CDR2 LQKENI. The CDR3 sequence is CASSLRTGSDYGYTF. CDR3 coding DNA: TGTGCCAGCTCACTCCGGACAGGGAGCGACTATGGCTACACCTTC.

The chain links TRBV5-1 to TRBJ2-3, with 9 bases identical to TRBD1. The V and J ends lost 4 bases and 1 base, in that order; junction bases with no gene match: 4. This CDR3 has 15 amino acids. Germline CDR1 is SGHRS and CDR2 is YFSETQ. CDR3 bases: TGCGCCAGCAGCCGATGGACAGGGGGCACAGATACGCAGTATTTT. The encoded protein is CASSRWTGGTDTQYF.

To note about this clone: Germline is not matched at one junction end, which may reflect a read error. This chain links TRBV28 with TRBJ2-4, with TRBD1 matching over 9 bases. Per germline, CDR1 MDHEN and CDR2 SYDVKM. The CDR3 consists of 12 residues. CDR3 in amino acids: CASSLGGDRVTF. CDR3 nucleotides: TGTGCCAGCAGTTTGGGCGGGGACAGGGTGACTTTC.

The chain recombines TRBV29-1 with TRBJ2-1, with D tentatively TRBD2 (6 bases). This CDR3 comprises 15 residues. Germline V gives CDR1 SQVTM, CDR2 ANQGSEA. Trimming stripped 5 bases from V and 7 bases from J, with 21 bases between. Written as DNA, the CDR3 is TGCAGCGTTAAGGCCGGTATAGCGGCGGGGAATGAGCAGTTCTTC. Amino acid sequence: CSVKAGIAAGNEQFF.

The rearrangement uses TRBV28 and TRBJ2-1; maybe TRBD2 (6 bases). Germline V gene lookup returns CDR1 MDHEN and CDR2 SYDVKM. CDR3 length equals 16 residues. V gave up 8 bases and J gave up 0 bases, with 17 bases separating them. In DNA, the CDR3 is TGTGCCAGCCGCCAGGCTAGCGTTAGCTCCTACAATGAGCAGTTCTTC. Translating it yields CASRQASVSSYNEQFF.

The chain links TRBV30 to TRBJ1-1; D is unresolved. V dropped 0 bases and J dropped 0 bases, with 14 bases sitting between them. The CDR3 is 16 amino acids. From germline, CDR1 is GTSNPN and CDR2 SVGIG (reference sequence). CDR3: CAWSVRLARMNTEAFF. The CDR3 bases are TGTGCCTGGAGTGTACGTTTGGCCCGCATGAACACTGAAGCTTTCTTT.

CDR3 coding DNA: TGTGCCAGTAGTCCGGACAGGGGACGAGGGCCCCAGCATTTT. Residues: CASSPDRGRGPQHF. J is TRBJ1-5 and V is TRBV19; 9 nucleotides match TRBD1. There are 14 residues in the CDR3. CDR1 is LNHDA and CDR2 is SQIVND in the germline V gene (reference sequence). V was clipped by 5 bases and J by 9 bases; unmatched bases: 8.

The chain employs TRBV6-4 and TRBJ1-5, with 8 bases identical to TRBD1. CDR3 size: 15 residues. Germline lookup yields CDR1 MRHNA and CDR2 SNTAGT. The J segment lost 0 bases and the V segment lost 5 bases, leaving 3 bases of the junction unmatched. The CDR3 DNA is TGTGCCAGCAGTCCCGACAGGGGTAGCAATCAGCCCCAGCATTTT. Translating gives CASSPDRGSNQPQHF.

The chain combines TRBV12-3 or TRBV12-4 with TRBJ2-7; D possibly corresponds to TRBD1 (5 bases). The CDR3 extends over 13 amino acids. With 3 bases removed from V and 7 bases from J, the gap between germline ends came to 13 bases. The CDR3 coding sequence is TGTGCCAGCAGTTTTACAGCCCAGGGAGAGCAGTACTTC. Protein: CASSFTAQGEQYF.

In its sample, this clone was seen a few times. The rearrangement uses TRBV27 and TRBJ1-1; D is perhaps TRBD1 (5 bases). The V gene lost 7 bases and the J gene lost 1 base, with 13 bases spanning the gap. Per germline, CDR1 MNHEY and CDR2 SMNVEV (reference sequence). This CDR3 spans 14 amino acids. CDR3 bases: TGTGCCAGCAACTATAGGGGCACGAACACTGAAGCTTTCTTT. Translation: CASNYRGTNTEAFF.

The V and J genes are TRBV19 and TRBJ2-2; TRBD2 is a possible D gene (7 bases). CDR3 length equals 16 residues. CDR1 is LNHDA and CDR2 is SQIVND in the germline V gene (reference sequence). The V and J ends lost 6 bases and 4 bases respectively, with 18 bases between them. The CDR3 DNA follows: TGTGCCAGTAGAAAACAGGGCGGGGGAGGCACCGGGGAGCTGTTTTTT. It codes for CASRKQGGGGTGELFF.

The V and J genes are TRBV29-1 and TRBJ2-1; D not certain. Per the germline V gene, CDR1 is SQVTM and CDR2 is ANQGSEA. The CDR3 length is 8 residues. The germline V and J ends were trimmed by 6 bases and 12 bases, with 6 bases remaining between them. CDR3 nucleotides: TGCAGCGTCCCCATGCAGTTCTTC. It yields the protein CSVPMQFF.

The chain employs TRBV5-4 and TRBJ2-3; 9 bases agree with TRBD2. This CDR3 is 16 amino acids long. Germline assignment: CDR1 SGHNT and CDR2 YYREEE (reference sequence). Trimming removed 4 bases from V and 1 base from J; junction bases left unmatched: 7. In DNA, the CDR3 is TGTGCCAGCAGCCCCCCGGGCGGGAGGGGCACAGATACGCAGTATTTT. The encoded protein is CASSPPGGRGTDTQYF.

V gene TRBV10-2 combines with J gene TRBJ2-7, with D tentatively TRBD1 (6 bases). V lost 4 bases and J 6 bases, leaving 13 bases between the germline ends. This CDR3 has 13 amino acids. Germline CDR1 and CDR2: WSHSY and SAAADI. CDR3: CASSGGPGSEQYF. The CDR3 coding sequence is TGCGCCAGCAGTGGGGGGCCCGGTTCCGAGCAGTACTTC.

This clone was seen more than once but under ten times. The chain couples TRBV2 to TRBJ1-1; TRBD1 might be the D (6 bases). Germline V gene lookup returns CDR1 SNHLY and CDR2 FYNNEI. The CDR3 is 13 residues long. Trimming shortened V by 6 bases and J by 0 bases, and 8 bases separated the two germline ends. CDR3 coding DNA: TGTGCCAGCAGCGGACAGATGAACACTGAAGCTTTCTTT. Protein: CASSGQMNTEAFF.

This clone was seen a few times. The chain links TRBV10-3 to TRBJ1-1; 8 nucleotides match TRBD1. This CDR3 comprises 16 residues. Per germline, CDR1 ENHRY and CDR2 SYGVKD. Trimming at V came to 3 bases and at J to 1 base, leaving 7 bases not matched to a gene. In nucleotides, the CDR3 is TGTGCCATCAGTGACTGGACAGGGCGAAAGAACACTGAAGCTTTCTTT. Translated, it gives CAISDWTGRKNTEAFF.

The chain is built from TRBV15 and TRBJ1-5; no clear D. The CDR3 runs to 15 residues. V lost 0 bases and J lost 6, with 12 bases in between. CDR1 LNHNV and CDR2 YYDKDF come from the germline V gene (reference sequence). CDR3 in amino acids: CATSRDPHKSQPQHF. As DNA, the CDR3 is TGTGCCACCAGCAGAGATCCGCATAAGAGTCAGCCCCAGCATTTT.

This rearrangement joins TRBV10-1 to TRBJ2-7; D might be TRBD2 (5 bases). The CDR3 is 14 amino acids. Trimming cost V 0 bases and J 2 bases, with 8 bases left between them. Germline V gene lookup returns CDR1 WNHNN and CDR2 SYGVQD (reference sequence). The DNA for the CDR3 is TGCGCCAGCAGTGAGTCTGGGAGAGCCTACGAGCAGTACTTC. Protein sequence: CASSESGRAYEQYF.

The gene calls are TRBV7-2 and TRBJ1-4, with 9 bases that match TRBD1. CDR1 is SGHTA, CDR2 FQGNSA, per germline. The CDR3 is 15 residues long. Trimming cost V 5 bases and J 7 bases; bases outside gene matches: 8. This CDR3 is CASSPQQGAGEKLFF. CDR3 sequence (DNA): TGTGCCAGCAGCCCCCAACAGGGGGCTGGTGAAAAACTGTTTTTT.

The chain joins TRBV7-9 to TRBJ1-1, with D perhaps TRBD1 (6 bases). Trimming pared 3 bases from V and 4 bases from J, leaving 12 bases between. The V gene's germline CDR1 is SEHNR and CDR2 FQNEAQ (reference sequence). The CDR3 is 14 amino acids. CDR3 bases: TGTGCCAGCAGCTTTGAACAGGGTGGCACTGAAGCTTTCTTT. Protein sequence: CASSFEQGGTEAFF.

V and J are TRBV18 and TRBJ1-2; 7 nucleotides agree with TRBD1. The CDR3 spans 16 residues. Per germline, CDR1 KGHSH and CDR2 LQKENI. V lost 3 bases to trimming and J lost 8 bases; unmatched junction nucleotides: 15. Written as DNA, the CDR3 is TGTGCCAGCTCACCCCGCGGGACAGACCCGGCGGGAGGCTACACCTTC. It yields the protein CASSPRGTDPAGGYTF.